This entry is about one T cell receptor (beta chain). Its specificity is not known. Repertoires were generated with immunoSEQ multiplex PCR, while TCRdb's copy carries only in-frame clones and drops some. This repertoire shows approximately 79,000 clones, over 70% found once; its top ten account for about 15%. Looked up from germline, CDR1 is SGHTA and CDR2 is FQGNSA. Trimming cost V 1 base and J 2 bases, with 12 bases left between them. The CDR3 spans 16 residues. The data were taken from a study of T cell responses to AZD1222 COVID-19 vaccine. Study-wide results and caveats: Clonal diversity was possibly underestimated, and the donors were mostly white British, with more females.

The source material was peripheral blood, sampled on day 0 of AZD1222 vaccination. The gene calls are TRBV7-2 and TRBJ2-1; D could derive from TRBD1 or TRBD2 (7 bases each). The sequence came from an adult in good health. The CDR3, as DNA: TGTGCCAGCAGCTTAGTGGGAGGGGGCACCTACAATGAGCAGTTCTTC. It is translated as CASSLVGGGTYNEQFF.